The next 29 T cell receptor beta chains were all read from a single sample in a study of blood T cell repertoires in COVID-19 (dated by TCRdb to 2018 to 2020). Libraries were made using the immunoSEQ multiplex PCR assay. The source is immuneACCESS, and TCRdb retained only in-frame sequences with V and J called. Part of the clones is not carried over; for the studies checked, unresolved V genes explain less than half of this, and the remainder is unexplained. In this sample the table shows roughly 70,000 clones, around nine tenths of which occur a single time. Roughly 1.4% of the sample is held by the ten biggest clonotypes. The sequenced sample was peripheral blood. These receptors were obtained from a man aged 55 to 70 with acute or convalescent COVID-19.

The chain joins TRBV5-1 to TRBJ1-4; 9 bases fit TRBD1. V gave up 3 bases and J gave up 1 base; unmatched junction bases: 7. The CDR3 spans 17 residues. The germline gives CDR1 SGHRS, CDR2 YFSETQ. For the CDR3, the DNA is TGCGCCAGCAGCTCGGACAGGGGAGGGGGAACTAATGAAAAACTGTTTTTT. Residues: CASSSDRGGGTNEKLFF.

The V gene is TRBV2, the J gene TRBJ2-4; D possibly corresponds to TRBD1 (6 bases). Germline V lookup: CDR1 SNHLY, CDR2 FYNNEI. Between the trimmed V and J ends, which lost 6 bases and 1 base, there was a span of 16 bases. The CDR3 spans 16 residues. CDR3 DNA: TGTGCCAGCAGGTCTTCCAGGGGAGCGGCCAAAAACATTCAGTACTTC. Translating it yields CASRSSRGAAKNIQYF.

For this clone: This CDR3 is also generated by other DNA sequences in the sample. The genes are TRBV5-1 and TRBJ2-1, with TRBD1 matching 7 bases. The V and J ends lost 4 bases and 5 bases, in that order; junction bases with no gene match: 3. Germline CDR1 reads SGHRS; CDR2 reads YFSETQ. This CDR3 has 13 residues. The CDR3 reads CASSLGTDNEQFF. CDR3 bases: TGCGCCAGCAGCCTCGGGACAGACAATGAGCAGTTCTTC.

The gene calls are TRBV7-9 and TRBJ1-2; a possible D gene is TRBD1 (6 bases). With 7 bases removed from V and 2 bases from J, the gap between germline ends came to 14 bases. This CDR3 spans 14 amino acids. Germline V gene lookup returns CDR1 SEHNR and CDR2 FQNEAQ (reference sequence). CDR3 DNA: TGTGCCAGCACCAGGGGCGAGCAAAACTATGGCTACACCTTC. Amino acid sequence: CASTRGEQNYGYTF.

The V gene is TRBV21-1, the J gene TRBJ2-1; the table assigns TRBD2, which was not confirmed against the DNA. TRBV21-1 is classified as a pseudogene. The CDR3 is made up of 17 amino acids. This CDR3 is CASSKATSGGVGNEQFF. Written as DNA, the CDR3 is TGTGCCAGCAGCAAAGCGACTAGCGGGGGGGTAGGCAATGAGCAGTTCTTC.

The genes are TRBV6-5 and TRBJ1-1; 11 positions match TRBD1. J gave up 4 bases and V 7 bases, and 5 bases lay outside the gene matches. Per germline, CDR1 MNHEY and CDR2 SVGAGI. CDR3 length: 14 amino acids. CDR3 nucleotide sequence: TGTGCCAGCACCCCCGGACAGGGGGCCACTGAAGCTTTCTTT. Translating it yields CASTPGQGATEAFF.

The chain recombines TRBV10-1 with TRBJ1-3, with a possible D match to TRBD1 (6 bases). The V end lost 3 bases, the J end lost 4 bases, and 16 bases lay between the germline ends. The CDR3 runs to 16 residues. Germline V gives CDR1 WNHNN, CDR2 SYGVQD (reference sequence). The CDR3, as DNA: TGCGCCAGCAGTGACGAGGGGGGGAAGAAAGGAAACACCATATATTTT. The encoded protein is CASSDEGGKKGNTIYF.

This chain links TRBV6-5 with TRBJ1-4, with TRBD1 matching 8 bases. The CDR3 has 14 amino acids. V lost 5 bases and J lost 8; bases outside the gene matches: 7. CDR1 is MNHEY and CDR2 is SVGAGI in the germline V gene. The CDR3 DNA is TGTGCCAGCAGTCTTGGACAGGGCCGGGAAAAACTGTTTTTT. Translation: CASSLGQGREKLFF.

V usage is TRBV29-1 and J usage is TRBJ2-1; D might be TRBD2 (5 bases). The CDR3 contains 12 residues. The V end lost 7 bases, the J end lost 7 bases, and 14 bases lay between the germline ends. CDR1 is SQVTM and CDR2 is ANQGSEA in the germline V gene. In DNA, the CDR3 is TGCAGCGCAAAGCCGGGAATGAATGAGCAGTTCTTC. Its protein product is CSAKPGMNEQFF.

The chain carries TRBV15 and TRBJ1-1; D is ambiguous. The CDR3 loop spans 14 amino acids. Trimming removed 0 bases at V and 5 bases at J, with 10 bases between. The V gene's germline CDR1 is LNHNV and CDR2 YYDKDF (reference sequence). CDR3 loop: CATSRDRVSTEAFF. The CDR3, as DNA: TGTGCCACCAGCAGAGACCGGGTGAGTACTGAAGCTTTCTTT.

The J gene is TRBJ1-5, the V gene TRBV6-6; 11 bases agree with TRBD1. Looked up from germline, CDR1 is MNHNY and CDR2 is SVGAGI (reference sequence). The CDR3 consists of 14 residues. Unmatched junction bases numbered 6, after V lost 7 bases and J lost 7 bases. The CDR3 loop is CASTGQGAGQPQHF. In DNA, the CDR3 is TGTGCCAGCACTGGACAGGGGGCTGGACAGCCCCAGCATTTT.

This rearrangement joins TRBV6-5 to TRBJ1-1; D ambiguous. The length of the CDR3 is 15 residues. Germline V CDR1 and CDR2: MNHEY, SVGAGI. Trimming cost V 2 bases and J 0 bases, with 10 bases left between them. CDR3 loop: CASSYQVTLNTEAFF. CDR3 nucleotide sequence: TGTGCCAGCAGTTACCAAGTGACATTGAACACTGAAGCTTTCTTT.

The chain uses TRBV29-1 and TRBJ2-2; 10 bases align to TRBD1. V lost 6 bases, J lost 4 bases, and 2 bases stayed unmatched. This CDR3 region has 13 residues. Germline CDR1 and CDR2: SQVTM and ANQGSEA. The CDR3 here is CSVGTGVTGELFF. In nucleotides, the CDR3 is TGCAGCGTCGGGACAGGGGTCACCGGGGAGCTGTTTTTT.

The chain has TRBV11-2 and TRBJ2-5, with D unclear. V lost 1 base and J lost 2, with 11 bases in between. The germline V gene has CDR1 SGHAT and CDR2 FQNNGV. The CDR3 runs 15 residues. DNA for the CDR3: TGTGCCAGCAGCTTAGTCCCACAGAATCAAGAGACCCAGTACTTC. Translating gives CASSLVPQNQETQYF.

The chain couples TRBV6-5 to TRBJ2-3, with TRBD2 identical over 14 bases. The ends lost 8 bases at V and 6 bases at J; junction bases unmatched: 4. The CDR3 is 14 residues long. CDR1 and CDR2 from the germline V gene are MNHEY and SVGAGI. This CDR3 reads CASGWTSGGDTQYF. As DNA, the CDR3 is TGTGCCAGCGGATGGACTAGCGGGGGGGATACGCAGTATTTT.

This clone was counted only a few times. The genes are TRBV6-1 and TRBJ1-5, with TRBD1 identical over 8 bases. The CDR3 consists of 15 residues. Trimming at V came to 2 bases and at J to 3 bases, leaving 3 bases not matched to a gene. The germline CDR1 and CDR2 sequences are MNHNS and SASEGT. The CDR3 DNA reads TGTGCCAGCAGTGAATGGGACAGGTCCAATCAGCCCCAGCATTTT. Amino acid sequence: CASSEWDRSNQPQHF.

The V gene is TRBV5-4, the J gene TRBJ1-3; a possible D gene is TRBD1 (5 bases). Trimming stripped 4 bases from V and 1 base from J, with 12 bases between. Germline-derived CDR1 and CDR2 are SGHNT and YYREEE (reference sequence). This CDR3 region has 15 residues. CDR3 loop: CASSPGLGSGNTIYF. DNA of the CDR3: TGTGCCAGCAGCCCAGGGTTAGGGTCTGGAAACACCATATATTTT.

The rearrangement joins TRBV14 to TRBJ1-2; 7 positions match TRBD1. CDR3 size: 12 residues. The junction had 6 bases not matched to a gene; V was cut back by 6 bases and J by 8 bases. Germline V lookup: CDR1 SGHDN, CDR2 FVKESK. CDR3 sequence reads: CASSPGQAGYTF. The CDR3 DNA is TGTGCCAGCAGTCCAGGACAGGCCGGCTACACCTTC.

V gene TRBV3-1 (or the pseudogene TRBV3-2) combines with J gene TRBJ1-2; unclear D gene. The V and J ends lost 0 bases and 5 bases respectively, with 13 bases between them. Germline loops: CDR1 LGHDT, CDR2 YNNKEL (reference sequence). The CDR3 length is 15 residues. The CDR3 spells CASSQDYFGVYGYTF. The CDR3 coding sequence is TGTGCCAGCAGCCAAGATTATTTCGGGGTTTATGGCTACACCTTC.

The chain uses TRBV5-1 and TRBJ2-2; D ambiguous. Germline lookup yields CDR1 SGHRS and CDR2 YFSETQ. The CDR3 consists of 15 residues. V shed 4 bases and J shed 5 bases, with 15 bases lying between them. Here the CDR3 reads CASSPAPTRTGELFF. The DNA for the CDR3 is TGCGCCAGCAGCCCAGCACCTACGAGGACCGGGGAGCTGTTTTTT.

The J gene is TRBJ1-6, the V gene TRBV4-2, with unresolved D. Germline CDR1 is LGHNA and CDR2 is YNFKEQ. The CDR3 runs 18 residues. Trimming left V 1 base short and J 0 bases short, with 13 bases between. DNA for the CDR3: TGTGCCAGCAGCCAAGCAGAGAGCGAGAGCTCCTATAATTCACCCCTCCACTTT. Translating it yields CASSQAESESSYNSPLHF.

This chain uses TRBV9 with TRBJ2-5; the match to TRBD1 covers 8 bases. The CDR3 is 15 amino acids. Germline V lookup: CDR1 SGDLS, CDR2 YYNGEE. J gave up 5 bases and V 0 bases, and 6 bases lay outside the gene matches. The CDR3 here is CASSVENRGVETQYF. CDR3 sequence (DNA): TGTGCCAGCAGCGTAGAGAACAGGGGGGTTGAGACCCAGTACTTC.

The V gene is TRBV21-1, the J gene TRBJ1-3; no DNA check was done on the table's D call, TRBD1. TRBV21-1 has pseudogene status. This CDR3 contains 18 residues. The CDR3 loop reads CASSTNRGNTQSGNTIYF. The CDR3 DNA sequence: TGTGCCAGCAGCACTAACAGGGGAAATACTCAGTCTGGAAACACCATATATTTT.

CDR3 DNA sequence: TGTGCCACGAGGTGGGATGGCTACACCTTC. It codes for CATRWDGYTF. The J gene is TRBJ1-2, the V gene TRBV6-6; unclear D gene. The length of the CDR3 is 10 residues. V dropped 10 bases and J dropped 6 bases, with 9 bases sitting between them. The germline CDR1 and CDR2 sequences are MNHNY and SVGAGI (reference sequence).

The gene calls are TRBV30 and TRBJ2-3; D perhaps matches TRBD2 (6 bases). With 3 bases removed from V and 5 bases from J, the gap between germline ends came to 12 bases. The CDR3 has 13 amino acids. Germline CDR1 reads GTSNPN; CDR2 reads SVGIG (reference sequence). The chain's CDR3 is CAWSPGVGDTQYF. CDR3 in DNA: TGTGCCTGGAGCCCGGGGGTTGGAGATACGCAGTATTTT.

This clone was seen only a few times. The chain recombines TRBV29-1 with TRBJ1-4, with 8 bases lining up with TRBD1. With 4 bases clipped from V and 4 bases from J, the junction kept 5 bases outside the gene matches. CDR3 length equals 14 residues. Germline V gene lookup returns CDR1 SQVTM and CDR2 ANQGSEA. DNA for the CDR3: TGCAGCGTTGCCCGACAGGGGCTTAATGAAAAACTGTTTTTT. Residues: CSVARQGLNEKLFF.

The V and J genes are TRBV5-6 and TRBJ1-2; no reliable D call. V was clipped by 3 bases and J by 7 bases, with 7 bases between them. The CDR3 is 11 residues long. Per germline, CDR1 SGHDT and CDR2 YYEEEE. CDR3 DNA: TGTGCCAGCAGCTCCCGGTTTGGCTACACCTTC. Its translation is CASSSRFGYTF. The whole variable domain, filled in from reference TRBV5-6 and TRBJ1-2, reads DAGVTQSPTHLIKTRGQQVTLRCSPKSGHDTVSWYQQALGQGPQFIFQYYEEEERQRGNFPDRFSGHQFPNYSSELNVNALLLGDSALYLCASSSRFGYTFGSGTRLTVV.

The CDR3 DNA sequence: TGCGCCAGCAGCTTGGAAGGGACAGGGGTCTATGGCTACACCTTC. It yields the protein CASSLEGTGVYGYTF. The chain employs TRBV5-1 and TRBJ1-2; TRBD1 matches 10 bases. This CDR3 comprises 15 residues. The germline V gene encodes CDR1 SGHRS and CDR2 YFSETQ. The V gene end was trimmed by 0 bases and the J gene end by 4 bases; junction bases not matched to a gene: 3.

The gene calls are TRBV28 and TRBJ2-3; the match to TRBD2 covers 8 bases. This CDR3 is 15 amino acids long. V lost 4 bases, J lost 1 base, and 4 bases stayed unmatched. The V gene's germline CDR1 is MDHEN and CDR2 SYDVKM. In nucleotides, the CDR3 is TGTGCCAGCAGTTCTACGCGGGGGGGCACAGATACGCAGTATTTT. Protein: CASSSTRGGTDTQYF.